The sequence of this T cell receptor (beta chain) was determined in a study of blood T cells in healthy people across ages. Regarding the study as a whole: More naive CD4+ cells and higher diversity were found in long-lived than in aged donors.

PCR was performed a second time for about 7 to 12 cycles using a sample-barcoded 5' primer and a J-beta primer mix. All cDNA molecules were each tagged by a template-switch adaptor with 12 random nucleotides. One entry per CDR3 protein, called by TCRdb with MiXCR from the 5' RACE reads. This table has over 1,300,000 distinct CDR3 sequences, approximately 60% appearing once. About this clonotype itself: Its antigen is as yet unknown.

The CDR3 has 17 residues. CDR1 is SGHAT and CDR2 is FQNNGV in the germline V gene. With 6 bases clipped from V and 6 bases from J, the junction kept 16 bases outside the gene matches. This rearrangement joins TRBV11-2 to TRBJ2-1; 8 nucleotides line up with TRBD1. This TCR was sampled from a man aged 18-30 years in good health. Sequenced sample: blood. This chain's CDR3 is CASRRSFLDRVSNEQFF. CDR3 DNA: TGTGCCAGCAGGCGATCCTTTTTGGACAGGGTAAGCAATGAGCAGTTCTTC. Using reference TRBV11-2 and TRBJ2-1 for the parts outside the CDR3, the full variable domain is EAGVAQSPRYKIIEKRQSVAFWCNPISGHATLYWYQQILGQGPKLLIQFQNNGVVDDSQLPKDRFSAERLKGVDSTLKIQPAKLEDSAVYLCASRRSFLDRVSNEQFFGPGTRLTVL.